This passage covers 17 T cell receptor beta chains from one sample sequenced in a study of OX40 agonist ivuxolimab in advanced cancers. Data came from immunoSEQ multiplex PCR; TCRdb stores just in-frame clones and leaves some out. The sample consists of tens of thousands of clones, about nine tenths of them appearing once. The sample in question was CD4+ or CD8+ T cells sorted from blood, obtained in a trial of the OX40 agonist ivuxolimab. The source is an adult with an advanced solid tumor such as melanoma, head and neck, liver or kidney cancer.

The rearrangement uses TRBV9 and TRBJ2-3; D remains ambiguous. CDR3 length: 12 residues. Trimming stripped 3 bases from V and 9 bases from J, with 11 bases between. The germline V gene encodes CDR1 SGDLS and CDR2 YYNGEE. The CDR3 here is CASSGPAATQYF. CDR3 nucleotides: TGTGCCAGCAGCGGACCCGCGGCGACGCAGTATTTT.

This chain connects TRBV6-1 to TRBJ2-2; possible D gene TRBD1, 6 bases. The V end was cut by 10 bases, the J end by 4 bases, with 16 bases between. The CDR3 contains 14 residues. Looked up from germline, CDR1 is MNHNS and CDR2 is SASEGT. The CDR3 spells CATQKGDGTGELFF. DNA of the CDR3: TGTGCCACGCAGAAGGGGGACGGCACCGGGGAGCTGTTTTTT.

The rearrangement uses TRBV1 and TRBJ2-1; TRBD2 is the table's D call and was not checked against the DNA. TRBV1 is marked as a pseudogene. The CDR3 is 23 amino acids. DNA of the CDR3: TGCACCAGCAGCCCAAAGCCTTCGTTTAGCCCGGGACTAGCGGGATACTCCTACAATGAGCAGTTCTTC. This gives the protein CTSSPKPSFSPGLAGYSYNEQFF.

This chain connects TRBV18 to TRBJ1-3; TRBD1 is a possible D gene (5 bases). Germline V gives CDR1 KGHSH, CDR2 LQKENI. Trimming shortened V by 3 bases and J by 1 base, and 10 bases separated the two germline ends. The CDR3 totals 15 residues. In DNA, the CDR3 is TGTGCCAGCTCACCCGCCCAGGGATCTGGAAACACCATATATTTT. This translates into CASSPAQGSGNTIYF.

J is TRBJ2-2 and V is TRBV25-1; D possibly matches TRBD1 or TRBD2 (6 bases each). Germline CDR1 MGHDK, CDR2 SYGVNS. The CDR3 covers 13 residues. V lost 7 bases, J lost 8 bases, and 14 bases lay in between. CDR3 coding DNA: TGTGCCAGCACCGACTGGGGGGCTGGGGAGCTGTTTTTT. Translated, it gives CASTDWGAGELFF. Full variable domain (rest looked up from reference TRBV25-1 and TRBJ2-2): EADIYQTPRYLVIGTGKKITLECSQTMGHDKMYWYQQDPGMELHLIHYSYGVNSTEKGDLSSESTVSRIRTEHFPLTLESARPSHTSQYLCASTDWGAGELFFGEGSRLTVL.

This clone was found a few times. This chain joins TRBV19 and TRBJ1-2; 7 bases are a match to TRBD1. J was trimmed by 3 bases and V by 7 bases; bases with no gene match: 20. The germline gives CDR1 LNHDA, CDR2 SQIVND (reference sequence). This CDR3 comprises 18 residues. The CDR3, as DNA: TGTGCCAGTACAAACAACCCCGGTGACGGGACAGCGCACTATGGCTACACCTTC. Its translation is CASTNNPGDGTAHYGYTF.

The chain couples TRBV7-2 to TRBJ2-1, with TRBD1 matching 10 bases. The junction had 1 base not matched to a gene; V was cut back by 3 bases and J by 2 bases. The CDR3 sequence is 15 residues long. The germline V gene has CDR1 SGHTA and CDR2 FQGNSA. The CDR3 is CASSFGTGAYNEQFF. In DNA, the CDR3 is TGTGCCAGCAGCTTCGGGACAGGGGCCTACAATGAGCAGTTCTTC.

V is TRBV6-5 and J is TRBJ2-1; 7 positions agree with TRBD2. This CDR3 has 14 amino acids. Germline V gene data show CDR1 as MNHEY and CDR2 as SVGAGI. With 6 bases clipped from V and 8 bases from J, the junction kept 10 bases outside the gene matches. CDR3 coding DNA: TGTGCCAGCAGCTCGGGAGGATCAGCCCATGAGCAGTTCTTC. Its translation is CASSSGGSAHEQFF.

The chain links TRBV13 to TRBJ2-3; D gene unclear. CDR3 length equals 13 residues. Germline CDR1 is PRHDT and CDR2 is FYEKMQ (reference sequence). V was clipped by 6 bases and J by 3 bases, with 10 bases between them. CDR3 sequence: CASRTDSTDTQYF. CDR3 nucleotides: TGTGCCAGCAGAACCGACTCGACAGATACGCAGTATTTT.

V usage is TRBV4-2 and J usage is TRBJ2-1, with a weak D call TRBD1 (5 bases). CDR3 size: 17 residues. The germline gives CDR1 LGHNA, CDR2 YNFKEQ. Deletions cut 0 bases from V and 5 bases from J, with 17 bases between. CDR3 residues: CASSQESLRAGNNEQFF. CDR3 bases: TGTGCCAGCAGCCAAGAATCCCTTAGGGCAGGGAACAATGAGCAGTTCTTC.

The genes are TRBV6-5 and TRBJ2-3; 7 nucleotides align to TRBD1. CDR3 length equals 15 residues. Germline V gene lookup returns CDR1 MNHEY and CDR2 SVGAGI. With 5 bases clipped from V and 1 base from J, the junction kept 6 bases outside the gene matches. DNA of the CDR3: TGTGCCAGCAGTCTCCGGGACAGTCGCACAGATACGCAGTATTTT. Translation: CASSLRDSRTDTQYF.

CDR3 coding DNA: TGTGCCAGCAGTCCTGGACAGGGGCTCTCTGGGGCCAACGTCCTGACTTTC. It is translated as CASSPGQGLSGANVLTF. This sequence joins TRBV27 and TRBJ2-6; TRBD1 matches at 9 bases. This CDR3 is built from 17 residues. Germline V gives CDR1 MNHEY, CDR2 SMNVEV (reference sequence). The V gene end was trimmed by 5 bases and the J gene end by 0 bases; junction bases not matched to a gene: 5.

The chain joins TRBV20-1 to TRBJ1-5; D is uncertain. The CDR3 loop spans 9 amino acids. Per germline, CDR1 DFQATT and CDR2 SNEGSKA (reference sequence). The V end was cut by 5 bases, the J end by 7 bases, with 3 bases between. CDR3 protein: CSAGQPQHF. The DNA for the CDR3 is TGCAGTGCTGGGCAGCCCCAGCATTTT.

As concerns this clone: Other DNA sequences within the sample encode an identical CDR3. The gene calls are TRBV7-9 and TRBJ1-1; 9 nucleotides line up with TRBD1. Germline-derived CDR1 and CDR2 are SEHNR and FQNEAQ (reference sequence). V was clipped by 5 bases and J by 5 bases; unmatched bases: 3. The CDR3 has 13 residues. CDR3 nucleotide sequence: TGTGCCAGCAGCCAGACAGGGGGTACTGAAGCTTTCTTT. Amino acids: CASSQTGGTEAFF.

This CDR3 is CASSPLAGGTDTQYF. The CDR3 DNA sequence: TGTGCCAGCAGCCCGTTAGCGGGAGGAACAGATACGCAGTATTTT. V is TRBV5-6 and J is TRBJ2-3; 10 positions agree with TRBD2. The germline V gene has CDR1 SGHDT and CDR2 YYEEEE. CDR3 length equals 15 residues. The junction had 5 bases not matched to a gene; V was cut back by 4 bases and J by 3 bases.

DNA for the CDR3: TGTGCCAGTAGTCTCCGACTAGTTGTTGATGAGCAGTTCTTC. Its translation: CASSLRLVVDEQFF. The chain recombines TRBV19 with TRBJ2-1; tentative D call: TRBD2 (6 bases). Germline V gene sequence: CDR1 LNHDA, CDR2 SQIVND (reference sequence). V lost 5 bases, J lost 8 bases, and 16 bases lay in between. The CDR3 totals 14 residues.

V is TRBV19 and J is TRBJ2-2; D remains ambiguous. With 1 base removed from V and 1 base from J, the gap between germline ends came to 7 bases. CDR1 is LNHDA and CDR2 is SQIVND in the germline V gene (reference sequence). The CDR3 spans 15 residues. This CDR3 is CASSIAERNTGELFF. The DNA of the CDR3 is TGTGCCAGTAGTATAGCGGAGAGGAACACCGGGGAGCTGTTTTTT.